The 15 T cell receptor beta chains below were found in one sample sequenced in a study of graft-versus-host responses after intestinal transplantation. Measured with immunoSEQ multiplex PCR; TCRdb has only the in-frame clones, and not every one. The repertoire includes some 140,000 clones, approximately 91% of them detected once, and roughly 0.19% sits in the top ten. Antigen specificity for these receptors is unknown. The sequences come from unstimulated CD4+ T cells sorted from spleen or lymph node cells, collected before intestinal transplant. These receptors were obtained from a human donor who received an intestinal transplant.

This chain joins TRBV13 and TRBJ2-1; D might be TRBD2 (6 bases). The CDR3 consists of 14 residues. Looked up from germline, CDR1 is PRHDT and CDR2 is FYEKMQ (reference sequence). Trimming took off 0 bases at V and 15 bases at J, with 18 bases between the two ends. The CDR3 loop is CASSLGFGGVGAFF. The CDR3 DNA reads as TGTGCCAGCAGCTTAGGATTCGGGGGAGTCGGGGCGTTCTTC.

The chain joins TRBV19 to TRBJ1-1; maybe TRBD1 (6 bases). The CDR3 sequence is 13 residues long. Looked up from germline, CDR1 is LNHDA and CDR2 is SQIVND (reference sequence). Trimming took 3 bases from V and 6 from J, leaving 11 bases between them. Written as DNA, the CDR3 is TGTGCCAGTAGTATCCAGGGGCGAGCTGAAGCTTTCTTT. This gives the protein CASSIQGRAEAFF.

This clone was recorded once. J is TRBJ2-5 and V is TRBV7-3; unclear D gene. V lost 0 bases and J 5 bases, leaving 16 bases between the germline ends. CDR3 length: 16 residues. Germline CDR1 and CDR2: SGHTA and FQGTGA. The CDR3 region is CASSLTGVGWPETQYF. CDR3 DNA sequence: TGTGCCAGCAGCTTAACGGGCGTGGGGTGGCCCGAGACCCAGTACTTC.

V and J are TRBV7-2 and TRBJ2-3, with a tentative D call TRBD2 (5 bases). Trimming left V 1 base short and J 5 bases short, with 16 bases between. The germline CDR1 and CDR2 sequences are SGHTA and FQGNSA. The CDR3 has 16 residues. The CDR3 here is CASSLEVGAAGDTQYF. CDR3 nucleotide sequence: TGTGCCAGCAGCTTAGAGGTGGGCGCCGCGGGAGATACGCAGTATTTT.

The CDR3 DNA follows: TGTGCCAGCAGTTCTCGACGAGTACAAGAGACCCAGTACTTC. It encodes CASSSRRVQETQYF. The V call is TRBV13, the J call TRBJ2-5, with unresolved D. V dropped 6 bases and J dropped 2 bases, with 13 bases sitting between them. There are 14 residues in the CDR3. CDR1 and CDR2 (germline): PRHDT, FYEKMQ (reference sequence).

This sequence joins TRBV19 and TRBJ1-2; D perhaps matches TRBD1 (6 bases). The V end lost 4 bases, the J end lost 4 bases, and 7 bases lay between the germline ends. This CDR3 is 12 amino acids long. Germline lookup yields CDR1 LNHDA and CDR2 SQIVND (reference sequence). The CDR3 spells CASSKGGYGYTF. The CDR3 DNA reads TGTGCCAGTAGTAAAGGGGGCTATGGCTACACCTTC. The full variable domain, in which reference TRBV19 and TRBJ1-2 provide the parts outside the CDR3, is DGGITQSPKYLFRKEGQNVTLSCEQNLNHDAMYWYRQDPGQGLRLIYYSQIVNDFQKGDIAEGYSVSREKKESFPLTVTSAQKNPTAFYLCASSKGGYGYTFGSGTRLTVV.

The genes are TRBV28 and TRBJ1-5; TRBD1 agrees at 9 bases. The CDR3 loop spans 15 amino acids. Germline V gene sequence: CDR1 MDHEN, CDR2 SYDVKM. The trim removed 3 bases at V and 2 bases at J, leaving 2 bases unmatched. This CDR3 reads CASSLRTGGNQPQHF. The CDR3, as DNA: TGTGCCAGCAGTTTGAGGACAGGGGGCAATCAGCCCCAGCATTTT.

This clone was detected only a few times. The chain links TRBV19 to TRBJ1-4, with TRBD1 identical over 7 bases. Germline lookup yields CDR1 LNHDA and CDR2 SQIVND (reference sequence). CDR3 length: 15 amino acids. V was clipped by 8 bases and J by 7 bases; unmatched bases: 13. This CDR3 reads CASGTTGYGSEKLFF. The DNA for the CDR3 is TGTGCCAGTGGAACGACAGGGTATGGGAGTGAAAAACTGTTTTTT.

V is TRBV28 and J is TRBJ2-5; D call uncertain. Trimming took 11 bases from V and 5 from J, leaving 9 bases between them. The CDR3 sequence is 10 residues long. Looked up from germline, CDR1 is MDHEN and CDR2 is SYDVKM. This CDR3 is CAGEAETQYF. The DNA for the CDR3 is TGTGCCGGCGAGGCGGAGACCCAGTACTTC.

V gene TRBV29-1 combines with J gene TRBJ1-1; 7 bases are shared with TRBD1. The trim removed 5 bases at V and 5 bases at J, leaving 8 bases unmatched. This CDR3 has 13 residues. Germline V gene data show CDR1 as SQVTM and CDR2 as ANQGSEA. In nucleotides, the CDR3 is TGCAGCGTTCGACAGGGTTCGGGGACTGAAGCTTTCTTT. Protein sequence: CSVRQGSGTEAFF. Combining the CDR3 with reference TRBV29-1 and TRBJ1-1 gives the whole variable domain SAVISQKPSRDICQRGTSLTIQCQVDSQVTMMFWYRQQPGQSLTLIATANQGSEATYESGFVIDKFPISRPNLTFSTLTVSNMSPEDSSIYLCSVRQGSGTEAFFGQGTRLTVV.

The CDR3 DNA reads TGTGCCAGCTCACCAGGGACAGGGGACTATGGCTACACCTTC. Translating it yields CASSPGTGDYGYTF. J is TRBJ1-2 and V is TRBV18, with TRBD1 identical over 10 bases. After removal of 2 bases from V and 3 bases from J, the junction contained 0 bases not matched to a gene. The germline CDR1 and CDR2 sequences are KGHSH and LQKENI. This CDR3 region has 14 residues.

The chain has TRBV29-1 and TRBJ2-3; the D gene is possibly TRBD1 (5 bases). The CDR3 runs 12 residues. Germline CDR1 reads SQVTM; CDR2 reads ANQGSEA. V was trimmed by 4 bases and J by 5 bases, leaving 10 bases between them. CDR3: CSVARVGDTQYF. Written as DNA, the CDR3 is TGCAGCGTTGCCAGGGTGGGAGATACGCAGTATTTT.

The chain combines TRBV4-3 with TRBJ2-7, with 7 bases lining up with TRBD1. There are 16 residues in the CDR3. With 3 bases clipped from V and 4 bases from J, the junction kept 12 bases outside the gene matches. Germline values: CDR1 LGHNA, CDR2 YSLEER. CDR3 sequence (DNA): TGCGCCAGCAGCCATTTCCGGGGACAGACGAATTACGAGCAGTACTTC. Translated, it gives CASSHFRGQTNYEQYF.

The chain recombines TRBV10-2 with TRBJ2-5; unclear D gene. The better agreement between TRBJ2-7 and the DNA end casts doubt on the J call. CDR3 size: 12 residues. Looked up from germline, CDR1 is WSHSY and CDR2 is SAAADI. CDR3: CASSVLSYEQYF. Written as DNA, the CDR3 is TGCGCCAGCAGTGTGCTCTCCTACGAGCAGTACTTC.

J is TRBJ2-5 and V is TRBV28, with 8 bases that match TRBD1. The end of the DNA is better explained by TRBJ2-7, so the J call may be wrong. The CDR3 length is 15 residues. From germline, CDR1 is MDHEN and CDR2 SYDVKM. The CDR3 DNA follows: TGTGCCAGCGGCCACTCGGGACAGGTATTCGACGAGCAGTACTTC. Translating it yields CASGHSGQVFDEQYF.